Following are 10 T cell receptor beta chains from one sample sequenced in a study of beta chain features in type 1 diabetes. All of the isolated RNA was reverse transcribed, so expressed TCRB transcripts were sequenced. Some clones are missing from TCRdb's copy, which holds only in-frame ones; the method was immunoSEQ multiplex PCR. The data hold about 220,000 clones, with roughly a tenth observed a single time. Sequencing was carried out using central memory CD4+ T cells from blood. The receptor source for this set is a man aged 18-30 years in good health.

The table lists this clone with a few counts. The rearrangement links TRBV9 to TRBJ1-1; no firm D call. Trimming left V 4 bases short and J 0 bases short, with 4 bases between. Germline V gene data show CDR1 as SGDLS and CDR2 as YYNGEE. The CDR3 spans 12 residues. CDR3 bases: TGTGCCAGCAGCAAGATGAACACTGAAGCTTTCTTT. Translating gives CASSKMNTEAFF.

The CDR3 region has the DNA TGTGCCAGCAGCCCAGGAACAGGGGGTCAGCCCCAGCATTTT. Translation gives CASSPGTGGQPQHF. This chain connects TRBV9 to TRBJ1-5, with 8 bases aligning to TRBD1. V lost 4 bases, J lost 6 bases, and 6 bases stayed unmatched. The CDR3 loop spans 14 amino acids. The germline CDR1 and CDR2 sequences are SGDLS and YYNGEE.

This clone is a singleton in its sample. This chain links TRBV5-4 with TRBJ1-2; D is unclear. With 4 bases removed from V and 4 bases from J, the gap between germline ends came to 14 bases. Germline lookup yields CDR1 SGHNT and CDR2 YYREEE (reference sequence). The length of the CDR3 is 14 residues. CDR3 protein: CASSAYRERYGYTF. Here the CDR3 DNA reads TGTGCCAGCAGCGCATACCGGGAGCGCTATGGCTACACCTTC. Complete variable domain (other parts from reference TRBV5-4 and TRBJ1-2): ETGVTQSPTHLIKTRGQQVTLRCSSQSGHNTVSWYQQALGQGPQFIFQYYREEENGRGNFPPRFSGLQFPNYSSELNVNALELDDSALYLCASSAYRERYGYTFGSGTRLTVV.

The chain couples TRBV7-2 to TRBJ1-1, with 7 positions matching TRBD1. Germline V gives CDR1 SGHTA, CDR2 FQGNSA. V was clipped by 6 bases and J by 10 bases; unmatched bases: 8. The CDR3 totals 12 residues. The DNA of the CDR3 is TGTGCCAGCAGAGGGACAGCTAGGGTAGCTTTCTTT. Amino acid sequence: CASRGTARVAFF.

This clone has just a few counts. The CDR3 loop reads CASSAGLKRNEKLFF. The CDR3, as DNA: TGTGCCAGCAGCGCTGGTCTGAAGAGGAATGAAAAACTGTTTTTT. The chain carries TRBV9 and TRBJ1-4; D not certain. Germline V CDR1 and CDR2: SGDLS, YYNGEE. This CDR3 spans 15 amino acids. The ends were cut back, 3 bases at V and 5 bases at J, with 14 bases in the middle.

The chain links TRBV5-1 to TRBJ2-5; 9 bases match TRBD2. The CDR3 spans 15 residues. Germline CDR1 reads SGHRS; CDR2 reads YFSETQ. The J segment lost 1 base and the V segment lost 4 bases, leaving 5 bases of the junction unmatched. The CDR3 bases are TGCGCCAGCAGCGCCTTGACTAGCGGCCAAGAGACCCAGTACTTC. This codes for CASSALTSGQETQYF. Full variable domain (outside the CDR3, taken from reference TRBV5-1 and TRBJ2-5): KAGVTQTPRYLIKTRGQQVTLSCSPISGHRSVSWYQQTPGQGLQFLFEYFSETQRNKGNFPGRFSGRQFSNSRSEMNVSTLELGDSALYLCASSALTSGQETQYFGPGTRLLVL.

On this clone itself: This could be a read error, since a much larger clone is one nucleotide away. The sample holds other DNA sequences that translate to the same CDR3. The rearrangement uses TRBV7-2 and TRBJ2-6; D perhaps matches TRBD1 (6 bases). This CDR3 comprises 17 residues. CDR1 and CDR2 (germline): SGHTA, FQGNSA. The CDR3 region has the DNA TGCGCCAGCAGCTTACAGGGAACTAGCTCTGGGGCCAACGTCCTGACTTTC. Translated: CASSLQGTSSGANVLTF. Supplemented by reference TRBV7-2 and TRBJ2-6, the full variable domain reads GAGVSQSPSNKVTEKGKDVELRCDPISGHTALYWYRQSLGQGLEFLIYFQGNSAPDKSGLPSDRFSAERTGGSVSTLTIQRTQQEDSAVYLCASSLQGTSSGANVLTFGAGSRLTVL.

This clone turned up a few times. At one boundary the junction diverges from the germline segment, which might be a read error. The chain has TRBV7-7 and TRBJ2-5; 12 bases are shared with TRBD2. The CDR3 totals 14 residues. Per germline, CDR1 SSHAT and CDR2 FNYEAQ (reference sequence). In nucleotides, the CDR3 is TGTGCTAGCAGCACGACTAGCGGGGGAGAGACCCAGTACTTC. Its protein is CASSTTSGGETQYF.

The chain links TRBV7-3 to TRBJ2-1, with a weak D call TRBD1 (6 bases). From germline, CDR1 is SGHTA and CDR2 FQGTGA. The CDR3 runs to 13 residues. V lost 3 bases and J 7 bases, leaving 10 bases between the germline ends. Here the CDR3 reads CASSFNRGNEQFF. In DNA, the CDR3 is TGTGCCAGCAGCTTTAATAGGGGGAATGAGCAGTTCTTC.

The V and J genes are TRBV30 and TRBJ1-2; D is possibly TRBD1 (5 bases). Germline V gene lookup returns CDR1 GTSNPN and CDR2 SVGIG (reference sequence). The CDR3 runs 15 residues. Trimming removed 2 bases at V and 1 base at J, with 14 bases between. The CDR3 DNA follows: TGTGCCTGGAGTACCGACAGTAGGGGTAACTATGGCTACACCTTC. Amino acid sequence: CAWSTDSRGNYGYTF.